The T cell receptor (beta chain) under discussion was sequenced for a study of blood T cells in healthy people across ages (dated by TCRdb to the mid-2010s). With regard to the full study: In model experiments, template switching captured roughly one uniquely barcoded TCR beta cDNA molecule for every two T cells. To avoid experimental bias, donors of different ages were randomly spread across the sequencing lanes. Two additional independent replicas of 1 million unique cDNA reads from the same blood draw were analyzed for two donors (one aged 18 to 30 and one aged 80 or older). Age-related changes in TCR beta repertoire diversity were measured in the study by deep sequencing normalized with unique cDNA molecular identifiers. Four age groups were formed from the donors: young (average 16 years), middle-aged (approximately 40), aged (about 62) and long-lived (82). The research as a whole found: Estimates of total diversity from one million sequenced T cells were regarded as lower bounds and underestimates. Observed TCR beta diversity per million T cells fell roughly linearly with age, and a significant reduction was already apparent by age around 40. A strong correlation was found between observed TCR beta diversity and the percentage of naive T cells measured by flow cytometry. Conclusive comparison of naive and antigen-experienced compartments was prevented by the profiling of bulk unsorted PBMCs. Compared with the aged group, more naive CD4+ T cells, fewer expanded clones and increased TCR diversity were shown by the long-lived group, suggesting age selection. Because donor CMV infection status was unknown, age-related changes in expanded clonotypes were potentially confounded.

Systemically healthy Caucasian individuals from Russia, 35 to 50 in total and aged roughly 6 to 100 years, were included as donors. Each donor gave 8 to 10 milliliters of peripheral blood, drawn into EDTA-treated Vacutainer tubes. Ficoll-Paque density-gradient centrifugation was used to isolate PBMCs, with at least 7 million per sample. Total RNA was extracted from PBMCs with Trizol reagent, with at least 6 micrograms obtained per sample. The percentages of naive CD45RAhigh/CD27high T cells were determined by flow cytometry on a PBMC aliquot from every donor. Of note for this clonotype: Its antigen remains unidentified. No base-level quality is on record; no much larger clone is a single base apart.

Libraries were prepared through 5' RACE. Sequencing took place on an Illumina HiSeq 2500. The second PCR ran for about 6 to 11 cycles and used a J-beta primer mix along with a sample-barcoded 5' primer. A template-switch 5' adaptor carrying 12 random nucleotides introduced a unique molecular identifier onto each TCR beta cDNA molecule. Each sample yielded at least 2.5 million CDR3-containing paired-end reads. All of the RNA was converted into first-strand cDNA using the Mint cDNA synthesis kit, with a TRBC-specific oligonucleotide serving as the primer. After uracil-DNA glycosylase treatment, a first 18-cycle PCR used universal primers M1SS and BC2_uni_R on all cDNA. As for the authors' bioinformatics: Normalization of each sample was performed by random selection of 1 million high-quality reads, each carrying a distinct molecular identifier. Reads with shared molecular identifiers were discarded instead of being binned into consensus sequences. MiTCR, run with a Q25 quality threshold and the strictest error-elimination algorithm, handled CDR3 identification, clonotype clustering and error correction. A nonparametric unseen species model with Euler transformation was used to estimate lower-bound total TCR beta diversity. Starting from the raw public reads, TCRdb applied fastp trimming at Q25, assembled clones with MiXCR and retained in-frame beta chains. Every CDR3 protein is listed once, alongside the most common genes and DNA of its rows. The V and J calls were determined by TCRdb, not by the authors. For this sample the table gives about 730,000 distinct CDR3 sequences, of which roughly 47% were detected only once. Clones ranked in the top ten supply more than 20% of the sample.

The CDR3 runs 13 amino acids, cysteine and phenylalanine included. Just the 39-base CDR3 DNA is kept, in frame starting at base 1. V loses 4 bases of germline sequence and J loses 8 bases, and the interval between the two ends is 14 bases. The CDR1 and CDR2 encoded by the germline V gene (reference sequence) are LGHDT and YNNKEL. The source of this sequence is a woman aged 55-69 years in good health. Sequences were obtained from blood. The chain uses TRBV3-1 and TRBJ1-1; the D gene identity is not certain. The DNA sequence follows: TGTGCCAGCAGCCCCGGACCCTTTCGCGAAGCTTTCTTT. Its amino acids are CASSPGPFREAFF.